These 11 T cell receptor beta chains came from one sample sequenced in a study of CD8+ T cells in alopecia areata. The authors sorted CD4+ cells into CD25+CD127- cells for several patients. Sequencing relied on a cDNA template that was reverse transcribed from extracted RNA. Here immunoSEQ multiplex PCR was the method, and the copy in TCRdb shows in-frame clones only, minus some. The data contain more than 12,000 clones, about 57% of them seen just once; the ten biggest clones take up 3.5% to 4%. Sequences were obtained from CD4+ Tregs sorted from blood. These receptors came from a human donor with alopecia areata.

The chain is built from TRBV7-2 and TRBJ2-5; no definite D call. Trimming took 5 bases from V and 2 from J, leaving 21 bases between them. This CDR3 has 17 residues. Germline lookup yields CDR1 SGHTA and CDR2 FQGNSA. This CDR3 is CASSPRRLILGQETQYF. The CDR3 DNA follows: TGTGCCAGCAGCCCCCGCCGGCTGATCTTGGGGCAAGAGACCCAGTACTTC.

This sequence joins TRBV7-9 and TRBJ2-5, with D possibly called TRBD1 or TRBD2 (5 bases each). CDR1 is SEHNR, CDR2 FQNEAQ, per germline (reference sequence). This CDR3 is built from 13 residues. V was trimmed by 8 bases and J by 5 bases, leaving 15 bases between them. Written as DNA, the CDR3 is TGTGCCAGCCTATGGGGCAGCGGCGAGACCCAGTACTTC. It encodes CASLWGSGETQYF.

Remarks on this clone: Compared with germline, one end of the junction differs, possibly owing to a read error. The genes are TRBV2 and TRBJ1-2; 7 bases fit TRBD1. Germline V lookup: CDR1 SNHLY, CDR2 FYNNEI. The CDR3 is 12 residues long. The CDR3 sequence is CASSEALGTAPF. Written as DNA, the CDR3 is TGTGCCAGCAGTGAAGCGCTTGGGACAGCTCCGTTC.

In its sample, this clone was seen a few times. The chain joins TRBV14 to TRBJ2-3; 8 positions agree with TRBD1. Germline V lookup: CDR1 SGHDN, CDR2 FVKESK. V dropped 3 bases and J dropped 2; count of bases not matched to a gene: 4. The length of the CDR3 is 15 residues. The CDR3 nucleotides are TGTGCCAGCAGCCAGGGGACAGGATACACAGATACGCAGTATTTT. Protein product: CASSQGTGYTDTQYF. Looking up the rest from reference TRBV14 and TRBJ2-3 gives the full variable domain: EAGVTQFPSHSVIEKGQTVTLRCDPISGHDNLYWYRRVMGKEIKFLLHFVKESKQDESGMPNNRFLAERTGGTYSTLKVQPAELEDSGVYFCASSQGTGYTDTQYFGPGTRLTVL.

This sequence joins TRBV27 and TRBJ2-3, with D unresolved. Germline CDR1 and CDR2: MNHEY and SMNVEV (reference sequence). V lost 8 bases and J 6 bases, leaving 9 bases between the germline ends. This CDR3 has 11 amino acids. The CDR3: CASSFADTQYF. In DNA, the CDR3 is TGTGCCAGCTCTTTTGCGGATACGCAGTATTTT.

The chain employs TRBV5-4 and TRBJ2-7; a possible D gene is TRBD2 (5 bases). The CDR3 has 14 amino acids. The germline V gene has CDR1 SGHNT and CDR2 YYREEE (reference sequence). Trimming left V 4 bases short and J 4 bases short, with 15 bases between. CDR3 DNA sequence: TGTGCCAGCAGCACCGGACTGGGCCCGTACGAGCAGTACTTC. This gives the protein CASSTGLGPYEQYF.

This clone was seen once. The chain couples TRBV4-3 to TRBJ2-1; D call uncertain. V was shortened by 0 bases and J by 4 bases, with 13 bases between the two germline ends. Germline V CDR1 and CDR2: LGHNA, YSLEER. This CDR3 is 16 amino acids long. The CDR3 DNA reads as TGCGCCAGCAGCCAAGAGGCTCGGAGTTGGTACAATGAGCAGTTCTTC. This sequence encodes CASSQEARSWYNEQFF.

The gene calls are TRBV11-3 and TRBJ1-1; no definite D call. Germline lookup yields CDR1 SGHNT and CDR2 YENEEA. The length of the CDR3 is 13 residues. V was cut by 2 bases and J by 0 bases, with 4 bases left in between. CDR3 in amino acids: CASSLQMNTEAFF. CDR3 DNA: TGTGCCAGCAGCTTACAGATGAACACTGAAGCTTTCTTT. The full variable domain, rest sourced from reference TRBV11-3 and TRBJ1-1, is EAGVVQSPRYKIIEKKQPVAFWCNPISGHNTLYWYLQNLGQGPELLIRYENEEAVDDSQLPKDRFSAERLKGVDSTLKIQPAELGDSAVYLCASSLQMNTEAFFGQGTRLTVV.

Only one count was recorded for this clone. V gene TRBV11-2 combines with J gene TRBJ2-1; D gene uncertain. The germline CDR1 and CDR2 sequences are SGHAT and FQNNGV. The CDR3 length is 10 residues. Trimming cost V 6 bases and J 8 bases, with 5 bases left between them. CDR3 nucleotides: TGTGCCAGCAGTTTCCATGAGCAGTTCTTC. Translation: CASSFHEQFF. Drawing the rest from reference TRBV11-2 and TRBJ2-1, the complete variable domain is EAGVAQSPRYKIIEKRQSVAFWCNPISGHATLYWYQQILGQGPKLLIQFQNNGVVDDSQLPKDRFSAERLKGVDSTLKIQPAKLEDSAVYLCASSFHEQFFGPGTRLTVL.

The chain recombines TRBV2 with TRBJ2-6; perhaps D is TRBD1 or TRBD2 (6 bases each). The CDR3 totals 17 residues. CDR1 is SNHLY, CDR2 FYNNEI, per germline. V lost 7 bases to trimming and J lost 4 bases, with 20 bases between them. In nucleotides, the CDR3 is TGTGCCAGCATTGGGGGGCCGTTCTCTGGCGGGGCCAACGTCCTGACTTTC. Translating it yields CASIGGPFSGGANVLTF.

The rearrangement links TRBV5-1 to TRBJ1-3; D is possibly TRBD1 (6 bases). Trimming took off 4 bases at V and 0 bases at J, with 14 bases between the two ends. The CDR3 sequence is 16 residues long. In germline, CDR1 is SGHRS, CDR2 YFSETQ. Here the CDR3 DNA reads TGCGCCAGCAGCCAGGGGCACACCGCCTCTGGAAACACCATATATTTT. This sequence encodes CASSQGHTASGNTIYF.